A selection of T cell receptor beta chains follows, all from one sample in a study of blood T cell repertoires in COVID-19. Libraries were prepared by immunoSEQ multiplex PCR; TCRdb keeps only in-frame clonotypes and omits some of them. This table has around 130,000 clones, 75% to 90% appearing once. The sample consisted of PBMCs or T cells enriched from blood (not recorded which). Receptors were obtained from a man between 25 and 39 years old who had recovered from COVID-19. Each CDR3 is given with its conserved first and last residue. Fields, in order: J gene, D gene, clone size, V gene, CDR3 protein, CDR3 DNA. The D gene is left open where the match is weak. Size is omitted from some rows. Given values are once, few, many or a class for expanded clones.

J gene: TRBJ1-1
D gene: -
clone size: -
V gene: TRBV5-1
CDR3 protein: CASSSIDRSMNTEAFF
CDR3 DNA: TGCGCCAGCAGCTCTATCGACAGATCCATGAACACTGAAGCTTTCTTT

J gene: TRBJ2-3
D gene: -
clone size: -
V gene: TRBV11-3
CDR3 protein: CASSLQGTDTQYF
CDR3 DNA: TGTGCCAGCAGCTTACAGGGTACAGATACGCAGTATTTT

J gene: TRBJ2-1
D gene: -
clone size: -
V gene: TRBV5-1
CDR3 protein: CASSEDSGSYNEQFF
CDR3 DNA: TGCGCCAGCAGCGAGGACAGTGGCTCCTACAATGAGCAGTTCTTC

J gene: TRBJ1-6
D gene: TRBD1
clone size: -
V gene: TRBV11-2
CDR3 protein: CASRPGQGVSPLHF
CDR3 DNA: TGTGCCAGCAGGCCAGGACAGGGGGTTTCACCCCTCCACTTT

J gene: TRBJ1-2
D gene: TRBD1
clone size: -
V gene: TRBV10-3
CDR3 protein: CAISGQGTWGYTF
CDR3 DNA: TGTGCCATCAGCGGACAGGGTACTTGGGGCTACACCTTC

J gene: TRBJ1-1
D gene: TRBD1
clone size: few
V gene: TRBV5-6
CDR3 protein: CASRPGTGMTMNTEAFF
CDR3 DNA: TGTGCCAGCAGACCCGGGACAGGCATGACGATGAACACTGAAGCTTTCTTT

J gene: TRBJ1-5
D gene: TRBD1
clone size: -
V gene: TRBV27
CDR3 protein: CASSTRRDRDQPQHF
CDR3 DNA: TGTGCCAGCAGTACACGCCGGGACAGGGATCAGCCCCAGCATTTT

J gene: TRBJ1-4
D gene: -
clone size: once
V gene: TRBV18
CDR3 protein: CASSRDWGDEKLFF
CDR3 DNA: TGTGCCAGCTCACGGGACTGGGGAGATGAAAAACTGTTTTTT

J gene: TRBJ2-1
D gene: TRBD1
clone size: -
V gene: TRBV19
CDR3 protein: CASTGTVGNEQFF
CDR3 DNA: TGTGCCAGTACCGGGACAGTGGGCAATGAGCAGTTCTTC

J gene: TRBJ2-2
D gene: TRBD2
clone size: -
V gene: TRBV19
CDR3 protein: CASSIGPAGGVSTGELFF
CDR3 DNA: TGTGCCAGTAGTATAGGCCCAGCGGGGGGAGTTAGCACCGGGGAGCTGTTTTTT

J gene: TRBJ1-1
D gene: -
clone size: -
V gene: TRBV19
CDR3 protein: CASSIGRVLSMNTEAFF
CDR3 DNA: TGTGCCAGTAGTATCGGCAGGGTGCTATCCATGAACACTGAAGCTTTCTTT

J gene: TRBJ1-1
D gene: -
clone size: -
V gene: TRBV5-1
CDR3 protein: CASSQGQFRAEAFF
CDR3 DNA: TGCGCCAGCAGCCAAGGACAGTTTAGAGCTGAAGCTTTCTTT

J gene: TRBJ1-2
D gene: -
clone size: once
V gene: TRBV5-4
CDR3 protein: CASSPDSNYGYTF
CDR3 DNA: TGTGCCAGCAGCCCCGACAGTAACTATGGCTACACCTTC

J gene: TRBJ2-2
D gene: -
clone size: -
V gene: TRBV3-1/TRBV3-2
CDR3 protein: CASSQWGANTGELFF
CDR3 DNA: TGTGCCAGCAGCCAATGGGGGGCGAACACCGGGGAGCTGTTTTTT

J gene: TRBJ2-3
D gene: TRBD1
clone size: -
V gene: TRBV9
CDR3 protein: CASSSGTGGTDTQYF
CDR3 DNA: TGTGCCAGCAGTTCCGGGACAGGGGGCACAGATACGCAGTATTTT

J gene: TRBJ2-7
D gene: TRBD1
clone size: few
V gene: TRBV4-1
CDR3 protein: CASSQGQTEVYEQYF
CDR3 DNA: TGCGCCAGCAGCCAGGGACAGACCGAGGTTTACGAGCAGTACTTC

J gene: TRBJ1-4
D gene: -
clone size: -
V gene: TRBV2
CDR3 protein: CASLAGIYEKLFF
CDR3 DNA: TGTGCCAGCCTTGCAGGGATCTATGAAAAACTGTTTTTT

J gene: TRBJ1-5
D gene: -
clone size: -
V gene: TRBV6-5
CDR3 protein: CATTYPGLYNQPQHF
CDR3 DNA: TGTGCCACCACTTACCCGGGACTTTACAATCAGCCCCAGCATTTT

J gene: TRBJ1-6
D gene: TRBD1
clone size: -
V gene: TRBV18
CDR3 protein: CASSLGTDNSPLHF
CDR3 DNA: TGTGCCAGCTCGCTCGGGACAGATAATTCACCCCTCCACTTT

J gene: TRBJ1-2
D gene: TRBD1
clone size: -
V gene: TRBV6-5
CDR3 protein: CASRGQGATYYGYTF
CDR3 DNA: TGTGCCAGCAGGGGACAGGGGGCGACTTACTATGGCTACACCTTC

J gene: TRBJ1-2
D gene: -
clone size: -
V gene: TRBV5-1
CDR3 protein: CASSLAGLDYGYTF
CDR3 DNA: TGCGCCAGCAGCTTGGCGGGATTGGACTATGGCTACACCTTC

J gene: TRBJ1-1
D gene: TRBD1
clone size: few
V gene: TRBV5-1
CDR3 protein: CASSDHGQGGTMNTEAFF
CDR3 DNA: TGCGCCAGCAGCGATCACGGACAGGGTGGGACTATGAACACTGAAGCTTTCTTT

J gene: TRBJ2-2
D gene: -
clone size: -
V gene: TRBV4-1
CDR3 protein: CASSQGVGNTGELFF
CDR3 DNA: TGCGCCAGCAGCCAGGGAGTAGGGAACACCGGGGAGCTGTTTTTT

J gene: TRBJ1-1
D gene: TRBD1
clone size: -
V gene: TRBV10-3
CDR3 protein: CAISGQGLNTEAFF
CDR3 DNA: TGTGCCATCAGTGGACAGGGGTTAAACACTGAAGCTTTCTTT

J gene: TRBJ1-6
D gene: -
clone size: -
V gene: TRBV5-1
CDR3 protein: CASSLNRDGGNSPLHF
CDR3 DNA: TGCGCCAGCAGCCTGAATCGGGACGGGGGTAATTCACCCCTCCACTTT

J gene: TRBJ1-2
D gene: -
clone size: -
V gene: TRBV5-1
CDR3 protein: CASSPLGGDYGYTF
CDR3 DNA: TGCGCCAGCAGCCCCCTGGGGGGGGATTATGGCTACACCTTC

J gene: TRBJ1-1
D gene: TRBD1
clone size: -
V gene: TRBV5-6
CDR3 protein: CASSETTGGLRSTEAFF
CDR3 DNA: TGTGCCAGCAGTGAAACGACAGGGGGTTTAAGGAGCACTGAAGCTTTCTTT

J gene: TRBJ1-3
D gene: TRBD1
clone size: -
V gene: TRBV7-2
CDR3 protein: CASSSGQGRNTIYF
CDR3 DNA: TGTGCCAGCAGCTCGGGACAGGGAAGAAACACCATATATTTT

J gene: TRBJ2-5
D gene: TRBD2
clone size: -
V gene: TRBV27
CDR3 protein: CASSPMAGGETQYF
CDR3 DNA: TGTGCCAGCAGTCCCATGGCGGGAGGAGAGACCCAGTACTTC

J gene: TRBJ2-5
D gene: -
clone size: once
V gene: TRBV5-5
CDR3 protein: CASSLVGKWETQYF
CDR3 DNA: TGTGCCAGCAGCTTGGTCGGTAAATGGGAGACCCAGTACTTC

J gene: TRBJ1-5
D gene: -
clone size: -
V gene: TRBV29-1
CDR3 protein: CSVGQYNQPQHF
CDR3 DNA: TGCAGCGTTGGACAGTACAATCAGCCCCAGCATTTT

J gene: TRBJ2-7
D gene: TRBD2
clone size: -
V gene: TRBV7-9
CDR3 protein: CASSPRGLAAPLEDEQYF
CDR3 DNA: TGTGCCAGCAGCCCTAGGGGACTAGCCGCCCCTCTAGAGGACGAGCAGTACTTC

J gene: TRBJ1-3
D gene: TRBD1
clone size: -
V gene: TRBV28
CDR3 protein: CASSLSWTTGGVFGNTIYF
CDR3 DNA: TGTGCCAGCAGTTTAAGTTGGACCACAGGGGGCGTTTTTGGAAACACCATATATTTT

J gene: TRBJ1-4
D gene: -
clone size: -
V gene: TRBV21-1
CDR3 protein: CASSKSSDRVLPVLDEKLFF
CDR3 DNA: TGTGCCAGCAGCAAATCTTCCGACAGGGTTCTTCCCGTCTTAGACGAAAAACTGTTTTTT

J gene: TRBJ1-5
D gene: -
clone size: few
V gene: TRBV19
CDR3 protein: CASSIGRSMNQPQHF
CDR3 DNA: TGTGCCAGTAGTATAGGGCGGTCCATGAATCAGCCCCAGCATTTT

J gene: TRBJ2-2
D gene: -
clone size: -
V gene: TRBV12-3/TRBV12-4
CDR3 protein: CASSTPGTGELFF
CDR3 DNA: TGTGCCAGCAGCACCCCCGGCACCGGGGAGCTGTTTTTT

J gene: TRBJ1-3
D gene: TRBD1
clone size: once
V gene: TRBV9
CDR3 protein: CASSETGGTGNTIYF
CDR3 DNA: TGTGCCAGCAGCGAAACAGGGGGTACCGGAAACACCATATATTTT

J gene: TRBJ1-4
D gene: -
clone size: -
V gene: TRBV11-2
CDR3 protein: CASSFEVTNEKLFF
CDR3 DNA: TGTGCCAGCAGCTTCGAGGTTACTAATGAAAAACTGTTTTTT

J gene: TRBJ2-5
D gene: -
clone size: -
V gene: TRBV2
CDR3 protein: CASKAYETQYF
CDR3 DNA: TGTGCCAGCAAAGCTTACGAGACCCAGTACTTC

J gene: TRBJ2-1
D gene: -
clone size: -
V gene: TRBV2
CDR3 protein: CASSDPGNEQFF
CDR3 DNA: TGTGCCAGCAGTGACCCGGGGAATGAGCAGTTCTTC